The clone carrying this T cell receptor (beta chain) was seen at least ten times. The data derive from a study of neurological immune-mediated disorders. cDNA synthesis was performed by 5'RACE with 10-nucleotide random UMIs. TCRdb ran MiXCR on the 5' RACE reads and lists one entry per CDR3 protein. Of more than 45,000 distinct CDR3 sequences in the sample, 3% to 4.5% were seen once. Germline-derived CDR1 and CDR2 are DFQATT and SNEGSKA (reference sequence). V dropped 3 bases and J dropped 6; count of bases not matched to a gene: 5. The CDR3 has 12 residues. Sequenced: PBMCs. The rearrangement joins TRBV20-1 to TRBJ2-7; 7 positions match TRBD2. The source of this sequence is a man aged 30-40 years with multiple sclerosis. The CDR3 sequence: CSASGGGTEQYF. The CDR3, as DNA: TGCAGTGCTAGTGGGGGAGGGACCGAGCAGTACTTC.